The rows below give T cell receptor beta chains drawn from one sample of a study of shared clonotypes between healthy human individuals. Using immunoSEQ multiplex PCR, the repertoire was profiled, and TCRdb retains in-frame clones only, with some absent. The sample records about 470,000 clones, roughly 77% being singletons. Sequences were obtained from PBMCs. The receptors stem from a middle-aged woman in good health. Some clones in this sample may be carry-over from other donors' samples. The CDR3 runs from the conserved cysteine through the conserved F or W. The order of the fields is J gene, D gene, clone size, V gene, CDR3 length, CDR3 protein, CDR3 DNA. A D gene is named only where the DNA matches it firmly. Expanded clones get a size class; other rows say once, few or many, or leave the size out.

j_gene: TRBJ2-1; d_gene: TRBD2; abundance: NA; v_gene: TRBV4-3; len: 18; CDR3aa: CASSQKSDSGYAYNEQFF; CDR3nt: TGCGCCAGCAGCCAAAAATCAGATAGCGGGTATGCCTACAATGAGCAGTTCTTC
j_gene: TRBJ2-1; d_gene: NA; abundance: once; v_gene: TRBV28; len: 15; CDR3aa: CASAASGGSYNEQFF; CDR3nt: TGTGCCAGCGCCGCCAGTGGGGGCTCCTACAATGAGCAGTTCTTC
j_gene: TRBJ2-7; d_gene: NA; abundance: few; v_gene: TRBV11-3; len: 13; CDR3aa: CASSLESNYEQYF; CDR3nt: TGTGCCAGCAGCTTAGAGTCAAATTACGAGCAGTACTTC
j_gene: TRBJ2-3; d_gene: NA; abundance: NA; v_gene: TRBV5-1; len: 14; CDR3aa: CASSTSNRVDTQYF; CDR3nt: TGCGCCAGCAGCACCTCGAACAGGGTAGATACGCAGTATTTT
j_gene: TRBJ2-6; d_gene: NA; abundance: NA; v_gene: TRBV5-4; len: 16; CDR3aa: CASSLPSPTGANVLTF; CDR3nt: TGTGCCAGCAGTCTCCCCTCGCCGACTGGGGCCAACGTCCTGACTTTC
j_gene: TRBJ1-2; d_gene: NA; abundance: NA; v_gene: TRBV9; len: 15; CDR3aa: CASSVQTATPEGYTF; CDR3nt: TGTGCCAGCAGCGTACAGACCGCCACCCCGGAGGGCTACACCTTC
j_gene: TRBJ1-4; d_gene: NA; abundance: once; v_gene: TRBV4-3; len: 15; CDR3aa: CASSSKPGINEKLFF; CDR3nt: TGCGCCAGCAGCTCTAAACCCGGAATAAATGAAAAACTGTTTTTT
j_gene: TRBJ2-7; d_gene: NA; abundance: NA; v_gene: TRBV29-1; len: 14; CDR3aa: CSVGPRGGPYEQYF; CDR3nt: TGCAGCGTTGGTCCCCGAGGGGGTCCATACGAGCAGTACTTC
j_gene: TRBJ2-4; d_gene: NA; abundance: NA; v_gene: TRBV11-1; len: 15; CDR3aa: CASSPRGGAKNIQYF; CDR3nt: TGTGCCAGCAGCCCCCGAGGTGGAGCCAAAAACATTCAGTACTTC
j_gene: TRBJ2-7; d_gene: TRBD2; abundance: NA; v_gene: TRBV6-6; len: 15; CDR3aa: CASSGLAGGPKEQYF; CDR3nt: TGTGCCAGCAGTGGTCTAGCGGGAGGGCCGAAAGAGCAGTACTTC
j_gene: TRBJ2-7; d_gene: NA; abundance: NA; v_gene: TRBV28; len: 16; CDR3aa: CASSSLGVASSYEQYF; CDR3nt: TGTGCCAGCAGTTCCCTCGGGGTAGCCAGCTCCTACGAGCAGTACTTC
j_gene: TRBJ2-5; d_gene: NA; abundance: NA; v_gene: TRBV19; len: 14; CDR3aa: CASSMGIWAETQYF; CDR3nt: TGTGCCAGTAGTATGGGGATATGGGCAGAGACCCAGTACTTC
j_gene: TRBJ1-2; d_gene: NA; abundance: NA; v_gene: TRBV4-2; len: 16; CDR3aa: CASSQDYGDSNYGYTF; CDR3nt: TGTGCCAGCAGCCAAGATTATGGAGACTCTAACTATGGCTACACCTTC
j_gene: TRBJ2-1; d_gene: NA; abundance: NA; v_gene: TRBV6-4; len: 14; CDR3aa: CASSDSLERNEQFF; CDR3nt: TGTGCCAGCAGTGACTCACTAGAGCGCAATGAGCAGTTCTTC
j_gene: TRBJ1-4; d_gene: NA; abundance: NA; v_gene: TRBV11-2; len: 16; CDR3aa: CASSLVLGRGEEKLFF; CDR3nt: TGTGCCAGCAGCTTAGTTCTTGGCAGGGGTGAGGAAAAACTGTTTTTT
j_gene: TRBJ1-1; d_gene: NA; abundance: once; v_gene: TRBV2; len: 13; CDR3aa: CASSEVENTEAFF; CDR3nt: TGTGCCAGCAGTGAGGTAGAGAACACTGAAGCTTTCTTT
j_gene: TRBJ1-1; d_gene: NA; abundance: NA; v_gene: TRBV10-2; len: 13; CDR3aa: CASSTQGNTEAFF; CDR3nt: TGCGCCAGCAGCACTCAGGGGAACACTGAAGCTTTCTTT
j_gene: TRBJ1-3; d_gene: NA; abundance: NA; v_gene: TRBV5-1; len: 16; CDR3aa: CASSANVGSSGNTIYF; CDR3nt: TGCGCCAGCAGCGCCAATGTGGGGAGCTCTGGAAACACCATATATTTT
j_gene: TRBJ1-1; d_gene: NA; abundance: NA; v_gene: TRBV11-2; len: 15; CDR3aa: CASSLRGTGDTEAFF; CDR3nt: TGTGCCAGCAGCTTAAGAGGTACAGGCGACACTGAAGCTTTCTTT
j_gene: TRBJ2-1; d_gene: TRBD2; abundance: NA; v_gene: TRBV9; len: 15; CDR3aa: CASSPGTSGSEGQFF; CDR3nt: TGTGCCAGCAGCCCCGGGACTAGCGGGAGTGAAGGGCAGTTCTTC
j_gene: TRBJ2-2; d_gene: TRBD2; abundance: once; v_gene: TRBV6-5; len: 14; CDR3aa: CASSSTSGAGELFF; CDR3nt: TGTGCCAGCAGTTCTACTAGCGGGGCCGGGGAGCTGTTTTTT
j_gene: TRBJ2-2; d_gene: NA; abundance: once; v_gene: TRBV6-5; len: 15; CDR3aa: CASSPLMENTGELFF; CDR3nt: TGTGCCAGCAGCCCCCTCATGGAAAACACCGGGGAGCTGTTTTTT
j_gene: TRBJ2-7; d_gene: TRBD2; abundance: NA; v_gene: TRBV11-2; len: 15; CDR3aa: CASTPGLADFYEQYF; CDR3nt: TGTGCCAGCACCCCGGGTCTAGCGGATTTCTACGAGCAGTACTTC
j_gene: TRBJ1-1; d_gene: TRBD1; abundance: few; v_gene: TRBV19; len: 14; CDR3aa: CASGRDRGFPEAFF; CDR3nt: TGTGCCAGTGGCCGGGACAGGGGATTTCCTGAAGCTTTCTTT
j_gene: TRBJ1-2; d_gene: NA; abundance: NA; v_gene: TRBV30; len: 13; CDR3aa: CAWNPGPGYGYTF; CDR3nt: TGTGCCTGGAATCCAGGGCCGGGATATGGCTACACCTTC
j_gene: TRBJ2-7; d_gene: NA; abundance: NA; v_gene: TRBV27; len: 15; CDR3aa: CASSPRLIAGAEQYF; CDR3nt: TGTGCCAGCAGTCCGAGACTTATCGCCGGGGCCGAGCAGTACTTC
j_gene: TRBJ1-5; d_gene: NA; abundance: NA; v_gene: TRBV7-8; len: 19; CDR3aa: CASSLGWDAWGDSNQPQHF; CDR3nt: TGTGCCAGCAGCTTAGGGTGGGACGCATGGGGAGATAGCAATCAGCCCCAGCATTTT
j_gene: TRBJ1-5; d_gene: NA; abundance: few; v_gene: TRBV28; len: 15; CDR3aa: CASSAGKRGNQPQHF; CDR3nt: TGTGCCAGCAGTGCAGGGAAACGGGGAAATCAGCCCCAGCATTTT
j_gene: TRBJ2-1; d_gene: TRBD2; abundance: NA; v_gene: TRBV27; len: 15; CDR3aa: CASRLAGGGSNEQFF; CDR3nt: TGTGCCAGCAGACTAGCGGGAGGGGGAAGCAATGAGCAGTTCTTC
j_gene: TRBJ1-2; d_gene: NA; abundance: NA; v_gene: TRBV11-2; len: 16; CDR3aa: CASSSRGGDLFHGYTF; CDR3nt: TGTGCCAGCAGCTCTAGAGGGGGGGATTTGTTTCATGGCTACACCTTC
j_gene: TRBJ2-1; d_gene: TRBD2; abundance: many; v_gene: TRBV7-3; len: 13; CDR3aa: CASSFLTSHEQFF; CDR3nt: TGTGCCAGCAGCTTTTTGACTAGCCATGAGCAGTTCTTC
j_gene: TRBJ2-7; d_gene: TRBD1; abundance: once; v_gene: TRBV28; len: 14; CDR3aa: CASSPTGGLYEQYF; CDR3nt: TGTGCCAGCAGTCCGACAGGGGGGCTCTACGAGCAGTACTTC
j_gene: TRBJ1-5; d_gene: TRBD1; abundance: NA; v_gene: TRBV19; len: 16; CDR3aa: CASSTLTGGGNQPQHF; CDR3nt: TGTGCCAGTAGTACCCTGACAGGGGGCGGGAATCAGCCCCAGCATTTT
j_gene: TRBJ2-3; d_gene: TRBD2; abundance: NA; v_gene: TRBV4-1; len: 19; CDR3aa: CASSRTGLAGVMDTDTQYF; CDR3nt: TGCGCCAGCAGCCGAACGGGACTAGCGGGAGTCATGGATACAGATACGCAGTATTTT
j_gene: TRBJ2-7; d_gene: NA; abundance: NA; v_gene: TRBV11-2; len: 15; CDR3aa: CASPIGGLDSYEQYF; CDR3nt: TGTGCCAGCCCCATAGGGGGTTTGGACTCCTACGAGCAGTACTTC
j_gene: TRBJ2-2; d_gene: NA; abundance: once; v_gene: TRBV5-8; len: 12; CDR3aa: CASSRLHGELFF; CDR3nt: TGTGCCAGCAGCAGACTACACGGGGAGCTGTTTTTT
j_gene: TRBJ1-5; d_gene: NA; abundance: NA; v_gene: TRBV28; len: 14; CDR3aa: CAGRASGSNQPQHF; CDR3nt: TGTGCCGGGAGGGCCTCGGGGAGCAATCAGCCCCAGCATTTT
j_gene: TRBJ1-1; d_gene: TRBD1; abundance: NA; v_gene: TRBV5-4; len: 13; CDR3aa: CASRSGQGTEAFF; CDR3nt: TGTGCCAGCAGATCGGGACAGGGCACTGAAGCTTTCTTT
j_gene: TRBJ2-1; d_gene: TRBD2; abundance: many; v_gene: TRBV25-1; len: 17; CDR3aa: CASSEPYPSGNYNEQFF; CDR3nt: TGTGCCAGCAGTGAGCCATACCCCAGCGGGAATTACAATGAGCAGTTCTTC
j_gene: TRBJ1-6; d_gene: NA; abundance: once; v_gene: TRBV6-5; len: 16; CDR3aa: CASSYRGGSYNSPLHF; CDR3nt: TGTGCCAGCAGTTACCGCGGGGGCTCCTATAATTCACCCCTCCACTTT
j_gene: TRBJ2-7; d_gene: TRBD2; abundance: NA; v_gene: TRBV10-3; len: 15; CDR3aa: CAISEATGGPYEQYF; CDR3nt: TGTGCCATCAGTGAGGCAACGGGAGGACCCTACGAGCAGTACTTC
j_gene: TRBJ2-7; d_gene: TRBD1; abundance: NA; v_gene: TRBV4-1; len: 18; CDR3aa: CASSFRSRTDRHSYEQYF; CDR3nt: TGCGCCAGCAGCTTTCGCTCCCGTACGGACAGGCACTCCTACGAGCAGTACTTC
j_gene: TRBJ2-7; d_gene: NA; abundance: few; v_gene: TRBV25-1; len: 14; CDR3aa: CASSEYPYSYEQYF; CDR3nt: TGTGCCAGCAGTGAATACCCCTACTCCTACGAGCAGTACTTC
j_gene: TRBJ2-1; d_gene: TRBD1; abundance: NA; v_gene: TRBV5-1; len: 18; CDR3aa: CASSYVRDRISSYNEQFF; CDR3nt: TGCGCCAGCAGCTACGTGCGGGACAGGATAAGCTCCTACAATGAGCAGTTCTTC
j_gene: TRBJ2-3; d_gene: NA; abundance: NA; v_gene: TRBV7-2; len: 13; CDR3aa: CASSRVYRDTQYF; CDR3nt: TGTGCCAGCAGCCGCGTTTACAGGGATACGCAGTATTTT
j_gene: TRBJ2-4; d_gene: TRBD1; abundance: NA; v_gene: TRBV7-9; len: 13; CDR3aa: CASSPGQENIQYF; CDR3nt: TGTGCCAGCAGCCCCGGACAGGAAAACATTCAGTACTTC
j_gene: TRBJ1-5; d_gene: NA; abundance: NA; v_gene: TRBV6-6; len: 14; CDR3aa: CASRAGVYGQPQHF; CDR3nt: TGTGCCAGCAGGGCAGGGGTTTACGGTCAGCCCCAGCATTTT
j_gene: TRBJ2-2; d_gene: TRBD1; abundance: NA; v_gene: TRBV7-2; len: 17; CDR3aa: CASSVDRARIDTGELFF; CDR3nt: TGTGCCAGCAGCGTGGACAGGGCTCGGATCGACACCGGGGAGCTGTTTTTT
j_gene: TRBJ1-2; d_gene: TRBD1; abundance: few; v_gene: TRBV7-8; len: 14; CDR3aa: CASSSTGNAYGYTF; CDR3nt: TGTGCCAGCAGCTCGACAGGGAATGCCTATGGCTACACCTTC
j_gene: TRBJ2-7; d_gene: NA; abundance: few; v_gene: TRBV28; len: 15; CDR3aa: CASSLGWEKAGEQYF; CDR3nt: TGTGCCAGCAGTTTAGGGTGGGAGAAAGCGGGCGAGCAGTACTTC
j_gene: TRBJ1-2; d_gene: TRBD1; abundance: NA; v_gene: TRBV7-8; len: 14; CDR3aa: CASSPRTGIYGYTF; CDR3nt: TGTGCCAGCAGCCCGAGGACAGGGATCTATGGCTACACCTTC
j_gene: TRBJ1-1; d_gene: TRBD1; abundance: NA; v_gene: TRBV11-2; len: 13; CDR3aa: CASSSDRATEAFF; CDR3nt: TGTGCCAGCAGCAGCGACAGGGCCACTGAAGCTTTCTTT
j_gene: TRBJ2-7; d_gene: NA; abundance: NA; v_gene: TRBV15; len: 14; CDR3aa: CATSRDRGLGEQYF; CDR3nt: TGTGCCACCAGCAGAGATAGGGGACTTGGTGAGCAGTACTTC
j_gene: TRBJ2-3; d_gene: TRBD1; abundance: once; v_gene: TRBV27; len: 13; CDR3aa: CASSKQGWRTQYF; CDR3nt: TGTGCCAGCAGTAAACAGGGGTGGAGAACGCAGTATTTT
j_gene: TRBJ2-6; d_gene: TRBD2; abundance: NA; v_gene: TRBV19; len: 18; CDR3aa: CASSPGIGVAGDFNVLTF; CDR3nt: TGTGCCAGTAGCCCAGGGATCGGAGTAGCGGGAGACTTTAACGTCCTGACTTTC
j_gene: TRBJ2-7; d_gene: NA; abundance: few; v_gene: TRBV7-9; len: 11; CDR3aa: CASRNNYEQYF; CDR3nt: TGTGCCAGCAGAAACAACTACGAGCAGTACTTC
j_gene: TRBJ1-4; d_gene: NA; abundance: many; v_gene: TRBV4-1; len: 12; CDR3aa: CASMGINEKLFF; CDR3nt: TGCGCCAGCATGGGGATTAATGAAAAACTGTTTTTT